This T cell receptor beta chain comes out of a study of cytomegalovirus exposure and HLA in healthy donors. Trimming removed 5 bases from V and 6 bases from J; junction bases left unmatched: 4. CDR3 length: 13 amino acids. In germline, CDR1 is SGHTA, CDR2 FQGTGA. A multiplex PCR was run with 60 Vbeta primers and 13 Jbeta primers. Using immunoSEQ multiplex PCR, the repertoire was profiled, and TCRdb retains in-frame clones only, with some absent. The data show some 150,000 clones, with roughly 80% seen just once and approximately 7% held by the top ten. V is TRBV7-3 and J is TRBJ2-7; 10 bases are a match to TRBD1. The specimen sequenced was PBMCs. This TCR was sampled from a woman in her twenties or thirties in good health and CMV-seropositive. The CDR3 region is CASSPGQGGEQYF. Written as DNA, the CDR3 is TGTGCCAGCAGCCCAGGACAGGGGGGCGAGCAGTACTTC.